This T cell receptor (beta chain) was found in a study of read filtering for tumor transcriptome and immune sequencing. About the study: IR-seq gave about 3.5 to 10.27 million TCR reads per sample; RNA-seq gave about 80 to 1,300.

In this sample, this clonotype turned up many times. Its target is unknown. The length of the CDR3 is 11 residues. CDR1 is SGHRS, CDR2 YFSETQ, per germline. Between the trimmed V and J ends, which lost 6 bases and 3 bases, there was a span of 7 bases. Findings and limits, study-wide: Even smaller IR-seq throughput identified most shared clonotypes. Approximately 80% of IR-seq clonotypes had one read, totaling around 3.5% of reads; RNA-seq: 74.6% and 44.6%.

From roughly 390 ng of RNA, a library with molecular barcoded alpha/delta and beta/gamma adaptors was made. A single record per CDR3 protein comes from TCRdb applying MiXCR to the reads. There are tens of thousands of distinct CDR3 sequences in the sample; about 14% occur only once, and roughly 18% lies in the top ten. The genes are TRBV5-1 and TRBJ2-7; D is perhaps TRBD1 (6 bases). Material for sequencing was a population of CD138-negative cells sorted from bone marrow. The clonotype comes from a donor at least 40 years old with multiple myeloma. CDR3 DNA sequence: TGCGCCAGCAAGGACAGCTACGAGCAGTACTTC. This translates into CASKDSYEQYF.